These 3 T cell receptor beta chains share one sample of origin, sequenced in a study of a mutant IDH1 vaccine in newly diagnosed glioma (TCRdb year 2021). Library creation used the immunoSEQ multiplex PCR assay. TCRdb mirrors the immuneACCESS table, restricted to in-frame sequences. Some clones are absent from its copies; in checked studies, under half trace to an unresolved V gene, and the reason for the others is unknown. This sample lists roughly 43,000 clones; around 82% were detected once. 18% of the sample is taken by the ten largest. Their antigens are not known. The time point label, read with the paper, signifies: week 47, end of study. Each vaccine dose, consisting of 300 ug of a 20-mer mutant IDH1 peptide in Montanide, was administered subcutaneously with topical imiquimod. Sequenced here: PBMCs, sampled from a glioma patient whose treatment included an IDH1 peptide vaccine. These receptors were obtained from a man younger than 35 with glioma. Some clones in this sample may be carry-over from other donors' samples.

This rearrangement joins TRBV19 to TRBJ1-6, with 9 bases lining up with TRBD1. Germline V lookup: CDR1 LNHDA, CDR2 SQIVND (reference sequence). CDR3 length: 15 amino acids. With V trimmed by 6 bases and J by 8 bases, 8 bases remained unmatched. The CDR3 coding sequence is TGTGCCAGTAGCCTGACCGGGACAGGGTATTCACCCCTCCACTTT. It codes for CASSLTGTGYSPLHF.

The V and J genes are TRBV5-1 and TRBJ2-2; TRBD2 aligns across 8 bases. CDR1 SGHRS and CDR2 YFSETQ come from the germline V gene. This CDR3 region has 17 residues. The trim removed 0 bases at V and 6 bases at J, leaving 10 bases unmatched. Here the CDR3 DNA reads TGCGCCAGCAGCTTGGTGGCACTAGCGGCCGACTCCGGGGAGCTGTTTTTT. It encodes CASSLVALAADSGELFF.

This clone was seen just once. The chain has TRBV6-5 and TRBJ1-4, with D uncertain. This CDR3 spans 13 amino acids. Trimming left V 6 bases short and J 0 bases short, with 5 bases between. The germline gives CDR1 MNHEY, CDR2 SVGAGI. The CDR3 sequence: CASRPSTNEKLFF. The CDR3 nucleotides read TGTGCCAGCAGACCCTCAACTAATGAAAAACTGTTTTTT.